This T cell receptor (beta chain) was recovered during a study of CD8 T cells in ankylosing spondylitis (dated by TCRdb to 2016 to 2017). For the wider study: To find TCR variants linked to disease, the study profiled T cell receptor beta repertoires in ankylosing spondylitis patients and healthy donors. The whole study cohort included some 100 healthy donors and 25 or so ankylosing spondylitis patients. Samples of peripheral blood were taken, and for ankylosing spondylitis patients, synovial fluid was collected as well.

The germline V gene yields LGHNA for CDR1 and YSLEER for CDR2. The CDR3 runs 18 residues from the cysteine to the phenylalanine. The read is trimmed to its CDR3 DNA, 54 bases read in frame from base 1. V loses 1 base of germline sequence and J loses 4 bases, and the interval between the two ends is 21 bases. As concerns this clonotype: The antigen it recognizes is unknown. Base qualities are not recorded, but no much larger clone differs from it by a single base.

Here is what the overall study found, with its caveats: Some TCR beta motif variants had previously been reported in synovial fluid and blood of reactive arthritis patients, which suggested common disease-initiation mechanisms. Blood from ankylosing spondylitis patients appeared to be characterized by a TCR beta motif composed of 7 to 9 highly homologous amino acid variants. The disease-linked clones had a CD8+ phenotype and were found at relatively low frequencies in peripheral blood. The disease-linked clones were reported as significantly enriched in matched synovial fluid samples from ankylosing spondylitis patients.

Sequencer: Illumina HiSeq 2500. Quantitative 5'-RACE with molecular barcodes was the method used to prepare the TCR beta libraries. The paper's data handling went like this. A new computational method based on a probabilistic model of VDJ rearrangement was used to identify disease-linked TCR variants. In TCRdb, the public reads were trimmed at Q25 with fastp and aligned with MiXCR, with productive beta chains retained. Every distinct CDR3 protein forms one entry, paired with its most common genes and DNA. What appears here as the V and J calls and clone size reflects TCRdb's work, not the paper's. The sample data list a few hundred thousand distinct CDR3 sequences, and 15% to 20% of these were observed just once. Together, the top ten hold around 30% of the sample.

This receptor was obtained from a male donor with ankylosing spondylitis or in good health (not recorded which). The specimen was blood, either unsorted or a sorted T cell fraction (not recorded which). The rearranged segments are TRBV4-3 and TRBJ2-3; the D segment is perhaps TRBD1 or TRBD2, each sharing 7 matched bases. CDR3 sequence: CASSQAQSYRGGADTQYF. In nucleotide form, the sequence is TGCGCCAGCAGCCAAGCCCAATCCTACAGGGGAGGGGCAGATACGCAGTATTTT.